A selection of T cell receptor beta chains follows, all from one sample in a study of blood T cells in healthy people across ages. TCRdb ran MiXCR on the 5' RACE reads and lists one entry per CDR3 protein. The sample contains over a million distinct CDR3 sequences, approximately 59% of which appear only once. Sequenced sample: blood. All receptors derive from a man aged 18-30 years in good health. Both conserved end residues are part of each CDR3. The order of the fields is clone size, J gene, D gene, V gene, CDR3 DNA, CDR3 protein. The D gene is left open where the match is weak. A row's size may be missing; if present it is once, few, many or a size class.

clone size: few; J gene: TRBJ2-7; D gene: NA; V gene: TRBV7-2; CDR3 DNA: TGTGCCAGCAGCTTAGCGCCCCACGAGCAGTACTTC; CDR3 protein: CASSLAPHEQYF
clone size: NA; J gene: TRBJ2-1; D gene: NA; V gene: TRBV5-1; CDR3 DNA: TGCGCCAGCACCATCAAGGGCGATTCCTACAATGAGCAGTTCTTC; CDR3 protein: CASTIKGDSYNEQFF
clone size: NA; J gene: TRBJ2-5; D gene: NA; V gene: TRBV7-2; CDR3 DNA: TGTGCCAGCAGCCTCCCCGCCGGGGAAGAGACCCAGTACTTC; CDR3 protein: CASSLPAGEETQYF
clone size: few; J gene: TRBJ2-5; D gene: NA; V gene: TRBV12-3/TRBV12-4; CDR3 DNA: TGTGCCAGCAGCTTGGGAGCAGACCAAGAGACCCAGTACTTC; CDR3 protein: CASSLGADQETQYF
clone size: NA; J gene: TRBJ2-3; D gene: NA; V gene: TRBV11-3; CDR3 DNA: TGTGCCAGCAGCTTAGGAGATGGAGCAGATACGCAGTATTTT; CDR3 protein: CASSLGDGADTQYF
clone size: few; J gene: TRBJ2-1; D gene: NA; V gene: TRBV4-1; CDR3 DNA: TGCGCCAGCAGCCAATCGGCCGGGTCAACCTCCTACAATGAGCAGTTCTTC; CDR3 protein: CASSQSAGSTSYNEQFF
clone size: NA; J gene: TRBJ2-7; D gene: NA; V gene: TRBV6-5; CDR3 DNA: TGTGCCAGCAGTTACACGTACCTGTCTCCCGAGCAGTACTTC; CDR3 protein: CASSYTYLSPEQYF
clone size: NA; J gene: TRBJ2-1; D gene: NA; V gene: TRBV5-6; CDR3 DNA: TGTGCCAGCAGTCGGGGGCTATCGCCCTACAATGAGCAGTTCTTC; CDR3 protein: CASSRGLSPYNEQFF
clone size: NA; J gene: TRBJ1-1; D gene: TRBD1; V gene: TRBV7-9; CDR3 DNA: TGTGCCAGCAGCGCCTCGGGACAGGGCAATGCAGACGCTTTCTTT; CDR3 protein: CASSASGQGNADAFF
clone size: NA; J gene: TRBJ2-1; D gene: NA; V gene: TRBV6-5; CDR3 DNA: TGTGCCAGCAGCTCACCCTCTGGAGCTGGGCAGTTCTTC; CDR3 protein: CASSSPSGAGQFF
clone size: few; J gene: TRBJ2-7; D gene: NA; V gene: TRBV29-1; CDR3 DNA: TGCAGCGTTGGGTGGTCTAGCTACGAGCAGTACTTC; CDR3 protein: CSVGWSSYEQYF
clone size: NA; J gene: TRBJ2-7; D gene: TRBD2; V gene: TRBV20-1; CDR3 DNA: TGCAGTGCTGGACTTTGGGGGCGGGGGGTTTCCTACGAGCAGTACTTC; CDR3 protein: CSAGLWGRGVSYEQYF
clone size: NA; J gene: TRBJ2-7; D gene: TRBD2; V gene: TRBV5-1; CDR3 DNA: TGCGCCAGCAGCTTGTCTCCGGGACTAGCGGTTTACAATGAGCAGTACTTC; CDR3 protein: CASSLSPGLAVYNEQYF
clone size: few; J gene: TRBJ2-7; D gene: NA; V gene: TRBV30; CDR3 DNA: TGTGCCTGGAGCAGGGCCTACGAGCAGTACTTC; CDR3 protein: CAWSRAYEQYF
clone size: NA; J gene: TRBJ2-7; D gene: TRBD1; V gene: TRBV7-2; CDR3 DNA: TGTGCCAGCAGCTTGAGACAGGGGGCGCCCCTCTACGAGCAGTACTTC; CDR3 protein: CASSLRQGAPLYEQYF
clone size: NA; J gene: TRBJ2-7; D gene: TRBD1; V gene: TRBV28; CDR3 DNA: TGTGCCAGCAGCACCGGACAGGACGCCTACGAGCAGTACTTC; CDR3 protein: CASSTGQDAYEQYF
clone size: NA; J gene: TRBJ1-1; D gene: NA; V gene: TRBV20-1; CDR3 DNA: TGCAGTGCTATAGCCGGGGATGAAGCTTTCTTT; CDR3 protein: CSAIAGDEAFF